Following are 2 T cell receptor beta chains from one sample sequenced in a study of T cell clonotyping in hematopoietic cell transplantation. The protocol was immunoSEQ multiplex PCR, while the TCRdb copy is restricted to in-frame clones and leaves out a portion. The table includes around 21,000 clones, about 80% detected once. This sample's time point: recipient sample about 28 days before transplant, after cytoreduction. This material consisted of peripheral blood mononuclear cells, taken before stem cell transplant. The source of these receptors is a man between 60 and 70 years old with acute myeloid leukemia. Some clones in this sample may be carry-over from other donors' samples.

This chain links TRBV2 with TRBJ1-5; a possible D gene is TRBD1 (5 bases). V was shortened by 11 bases and J by 2 bases, with 16 bases between the two germline ends. The CDR3 has 14 amino acids. Germline lookup yields CDR1 SNHLY and CDR2 FYNNEI. In DNA, the CDR3 is TGTGCCTCTTCTAGACAGACAGGCAATCAGCCCCAGCATTTT. Protein sequence: CASSRQTGNQPQHF.

V gene TRBV6-5 combines with J gene TRBJ2-1, with 7 bases fitting TRBD2. With 6 bases clipped from V and 7 bases from J, the junction kept 9 bases outside the gene matches. Germline CDR1 MNHEY, CDR2 SVGAGI. The CDR3 runs to 14 residues. The CDR3 DNA reads as TGTGCCAGCAGGCCGGCGGGAGTTCTAAATGAGCAGTTCTTC. This translates into CASRPAGVLNEQFF.